This T cell receptor beta chain emerged from a study of a mutant IDH1 vaccine in newly diagnosed glioma. About the study: Following radiotherapy alone, or alongside temozolomide cycles, vaccination was started after an interval of 4-6 weeks. Treated patients had a mean age of 40.4 years and a sex split that was roughly 60% male and approximately 38% female. Week 35 was safety follow-up visit V12; week 47 was end-of-study visit V13. Study-wide findings and caveats: Vaccine-induced immune responses occurred in 90% to 95% of patients.

Time point here: week 35, safety follow-up. Doses consisted of 300 ug of mutant IDH1 20-mer peptide each, paired with topical imiquimod. Concerning this clone itself: Its cognate antigen is unknown.

The V segment lost 6 bases and the J segment 7 bases; nucleotides outside the gene matches: 6. The CDR3 covers 14 residues. Germline V lookup: CDR1 MNHEY, CDR2 SMNVEV (reference sequence). Profiled with immunoSEQ multiplex PCR; TCRdb holds only in-frame clones, not every one. The sample consists of about 30,000 clones, approximately 80% of them appearing once. This rearrangement joins TRBV27 to TRBJ2-4, with 10 bases matching TRBD1. Specimen: PBMCs, collected from a glioma patient whose treatment included an IDH1 peptide vaccine. This TCR was recovered from a woman in her 40s with glioma. The chain's CDR3 is CASSAGQGGNIQYF. CDR3 coding DNA: TGTGCCAGCAGCGCCGGACAGGGGGGGAACATTCAGTACTTC.